This T cell receptor beta chain was obtained from a study of T cell responses to AZD1222 COVID-19 vaccine. Per germline, CDR1 MNHEY and CDR2 SVGAGI. V lost 7 bases to trimming and J lost 1 base, with 8 bases between them. CDR3 length equals 14 residues. Libraries were prepared by immunoSEQ multiplex PCR; TCRdb keeps only in-frame clonotypes and omits some of them. The profile shows about 150,000 clones, more than 80% of them singletons. The chain couples TRBV6-5 to TRBJ2-6; unclear D gene. The sample here was peripheral blood, taken 28 days after the second AZD1222 dose. The origin of this receptor is an adult who received the AZD1222 COVID-19 vaccine. CDR3 region: CASMRRSGANVLTF. The CDR3 DNA is TGTGCCAGCATGCGGCGGTCTGGGGCCAACGTCCTGACTTTC.